The 8 T cell receptor beta chains below all came from one sample that was sequenced in a study of T cell responses to AZD1222 COVID-19 vaccine (TCRdb year 2021). In light of the paper, this sample's time point label describes: baseline before first vaccination. What the treatment or condition label conveys for this sample: meningococcal conjugate vaccine given as trial control. Library preparation was by the immunoSEQ multiplex PCR assay. This immuneACCESS table, as held by TCRdb, lists in-frame sequences with V and J called but not all clones. Of the missing ones, under half trace to an unresolved V gene in checked studies; the others have no known cause. This sample has some 90,000 clones in its table, and about 90% of those were observed once. Of the sample, 5.2% falls within the top ten clones. This material consisted of peripheral blood, taken on day 0 of MenACWY control vaccination. These receptors were collected from an adult in good health.

This chain connects TRBV7-2 to TRBJ1-6, with D perhaps TRBD1 (6 bases). Trimming pared 1 base from V and 6 bases from J, leaving 10 bases between. Per germline, CDR1 SGHTA and CDR2 FQGNSA. This CDR3 spans 15 amino acids. CDR3 loop: CASSLVRDTNSPLHF. CDR3 sequence (DNA): TGTGCCAGCAGCTTAGTACGGGACACTAATTCACCCCTCCACTTT.

This clone turned up a few times. The chain couples TRBV11-2 to TRBJ2-2; no firm D call. Germline V lookup: CDR1 SGHAT, CDR2 FQNNGV. Trimming left V 7 bases short and J 8 bases short, with 20 bases between. CDR3 size: 15 residues. In nucleotides, the CDR3 is TGTGCCAGCAACCCCGCGTATCGCGTAGCTGGGGAGCTGTTTTTT. This gives the protein CASNPAYRVAGELFF.

Only one count was recorded for this clone. The V gene is TRBV18, the J gene TRBJ1-5, with D unresolved. V was pared by 1 base and J by 2 bases, with 21 bases between. CDR1 is KGHSH, CDR2 LQKENI, per germline. This CDR3 region has 19 residues. CDR3 region: CASSPQVAKSYRGNQPQHF. CDR3 DNA: TGTGCCAGCTCACCACAGGTAGCAAAGTCCTATCGGGGCAATCAGCCCCAGCATTTT.

The chain joins TRBV16 to TRBJ2-1; D gene ambiguous. The CDR3 has 12 residues. Trimming stripped 0 bases from V and 9 bases from J, with 6 bases between. Germline V CDR1 and CDR2: KGHSY, FQNENV. Here the CDR3 DNA reads TGTGCCAGCAGCCAATCGGTGCTTGAGCAGTTCTTC. Its translation: CASSQSVLEQFF.

The V and J genes are TRBV5-5 and TRBJ1-1; the match to TRBD1 covers 8 bases. The length of the CDR3 is 15 residues. Per the germline V gene, CDR1 is SGHKS and CDR2 is YYEKEE (reference sequence). V trimming: 4 bases; J trimming: 1 base; junction bases outside the gene matches: 6. Here the CDR3 DNA reads TGTGCCAGCAGCGGAGCCGGGACAGGGAACACTGAAGCTTTCTTT. Amino acids: CASSGAGTGNTEAFF.

The CDR3 here is CASSLHSVQETQYF. Written as DNA, the CDR3 is TGTGCCAGCAGTCTTCACTCCGTCCAAGAGACCCAGTACTTC. This chain joins TRBV6-5 and TRBJ2-5; D is unclear. This CDR3 has 14 residues. Trimming removed 5 bases from V and 1 base from J, with 11 bases in between. Germline CDR1 and CDR2: MNHEY and SVGAGI.

The chain is built from TRBV28 and TRBJ1-2; D is uncertain. CDR3 length: 13 amino acids. Trimming left V 6 bases short and J 4 bases short, with 12 bases between. CDR1 and CDR2 from the germline V gene are MDHEN and SYDVKM. CDR3 in DNA: TGTGCCAGCAGCTCCGCCAGCCTCTATGGCTACACCTTC. It yields the protein CASSSASLYGYTF.

V is TRBV6-1 and J is TRBJ2-1; no reliable D call. Germline V CDR1 and CDR2: MNHNS, SASEGT. The CDR3 spans 12 residues. Trimming removed 0 bases from V and 7 bases from J, with 4 bases in between. The CDR3 nucleotides read TGTGCCAGCAGTGAAGCGGGAAATGAGCAGTTCTTC. Protein product: CASSEAGNEQFF.